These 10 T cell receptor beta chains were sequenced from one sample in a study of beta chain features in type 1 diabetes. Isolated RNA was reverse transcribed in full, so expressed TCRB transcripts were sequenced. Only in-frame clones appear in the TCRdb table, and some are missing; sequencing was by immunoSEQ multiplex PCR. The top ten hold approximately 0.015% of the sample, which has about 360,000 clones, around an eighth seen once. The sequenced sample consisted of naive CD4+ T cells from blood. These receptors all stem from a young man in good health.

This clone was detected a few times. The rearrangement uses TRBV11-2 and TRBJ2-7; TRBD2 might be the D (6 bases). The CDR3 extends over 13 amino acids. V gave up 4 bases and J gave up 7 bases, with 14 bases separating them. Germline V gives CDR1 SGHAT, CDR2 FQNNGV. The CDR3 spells CASSSIREEEQYF. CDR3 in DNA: TGTGCCAGCAGCTCCATTAGGGAGGAAGAGCAGTACTTC.

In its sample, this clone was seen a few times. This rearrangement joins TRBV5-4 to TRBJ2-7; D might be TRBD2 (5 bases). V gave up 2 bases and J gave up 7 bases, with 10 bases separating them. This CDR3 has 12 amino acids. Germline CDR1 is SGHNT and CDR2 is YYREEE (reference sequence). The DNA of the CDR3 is TGTGCCAGCAGCTTACTAGTAGGGGAGCAGTACTTC. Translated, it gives CASSLLVGEQYF.

The CDR3 sequence: CASRRTGPNEKLFF. Written as DNA, the CDR3 is TGTGCCAGCAGACGGACAGGGCCGAATGAAAAACTGTTTTTT. The chain carries TRBV28 and TRBJ1-4, with 8 bases aligning to TRBD1. Germline assignment: CDR1 MDHEN and CDR2 SYDVKM. The V gene end was trimmed by 6 bases and the J gene end by 5 bases; junction bases not matched to a gene: 5. CDR3 length equals 14 residues.

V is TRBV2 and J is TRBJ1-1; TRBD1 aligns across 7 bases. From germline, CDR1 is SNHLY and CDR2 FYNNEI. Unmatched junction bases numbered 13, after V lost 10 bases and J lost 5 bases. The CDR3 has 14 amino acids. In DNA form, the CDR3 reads TGTGCCACCGTACGACAGGGTTTAGGGACTGAAGCTTTCTTT. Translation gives CATVRQGLGTEAFF.

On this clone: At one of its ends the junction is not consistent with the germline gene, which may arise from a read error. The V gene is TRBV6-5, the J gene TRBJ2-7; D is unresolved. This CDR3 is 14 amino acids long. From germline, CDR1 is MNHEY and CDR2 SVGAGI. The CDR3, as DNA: TGTGCCAGCAGCTACTCATACAGTACCTACGAGCAGTACTTC. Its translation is CASSYSYSTYEQYF.

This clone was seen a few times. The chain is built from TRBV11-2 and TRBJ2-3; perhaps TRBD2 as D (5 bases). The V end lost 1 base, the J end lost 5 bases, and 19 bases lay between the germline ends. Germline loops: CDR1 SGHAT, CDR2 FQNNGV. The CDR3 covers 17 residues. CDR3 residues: CASSLGGNYLRRDTQYF. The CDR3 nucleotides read TGTGCCAGCAGCTTAGGAGGGAACTACCTTAGGCGAGATACGCAGTATTTT.

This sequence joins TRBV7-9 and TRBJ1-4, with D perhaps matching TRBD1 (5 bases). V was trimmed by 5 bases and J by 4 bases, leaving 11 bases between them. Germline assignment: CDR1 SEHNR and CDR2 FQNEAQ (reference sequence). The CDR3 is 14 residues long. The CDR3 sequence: CASSPDRVNEKLFF. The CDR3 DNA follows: TGTGCCAGCAGCCCAGACAGAGTTAATGAAAAACTGTTTTTT.

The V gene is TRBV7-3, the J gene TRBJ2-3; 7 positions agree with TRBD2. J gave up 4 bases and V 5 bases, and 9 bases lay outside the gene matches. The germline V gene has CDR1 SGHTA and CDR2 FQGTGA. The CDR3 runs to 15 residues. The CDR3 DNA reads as TGTGCCAGCAGCCCACTAACTAGCGTCCCAGATACGCAGTATTTT. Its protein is CASSPLTSVPDTQYF. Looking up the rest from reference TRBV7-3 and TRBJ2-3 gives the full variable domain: GAGVSQTPSNKVTEKGKYVELRCDPISGHTALYWYRQSLGQGPEFLIYFQGTGAADDSGLPNDRFFAVRPEGSVSTLKIQRTERGDSAVYLCASSPLTSVPDTQYFGPGTRLTVL.

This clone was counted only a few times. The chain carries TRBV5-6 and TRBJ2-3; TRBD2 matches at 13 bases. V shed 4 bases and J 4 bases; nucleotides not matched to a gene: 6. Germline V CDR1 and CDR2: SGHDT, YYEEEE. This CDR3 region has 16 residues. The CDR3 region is CASSRRTSGGADTQYF. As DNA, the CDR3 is TGTGCCAGCAGCCGACGGACTAGCGGGGGCGCAGATACGCAGTATTTT.

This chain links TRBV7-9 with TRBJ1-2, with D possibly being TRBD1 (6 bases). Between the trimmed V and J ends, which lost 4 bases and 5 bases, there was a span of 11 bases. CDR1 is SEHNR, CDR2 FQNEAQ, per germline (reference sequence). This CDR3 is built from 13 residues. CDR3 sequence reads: CASSSGQWYGYTF. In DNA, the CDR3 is TGTGCCAGCAGCTCCGGACAGTGGTATGGCTACACCTTC.